What follows are 10 T cell receptor beta chains derived from one specimen sequenced in a study of T cell responses to AZD1222 COVID-19 vaccine. Sequenced by immunoSEQ multiplex PCR; TCRdb stores in-frame clones only, minus some. Among about 60,000 clones listed, about 83% were seen once. Source: peripheral blood, taken 28 days after the second AZD1222 dose. The receptors originated from an adult who received the AZD1222 COVID-19 vaccine.

The chain is built from TRBV28 and TRBJ1-2; D remains unclear. The germline V and J ends were trimmed by 5 bases and 6 bases, with 10 bases remaining between them. Germline CDR1 and CDR2: MDHEN and SYDVKM. This CDR3 has 12 amino acids. CDR3 amino acids: CASSPAGNGYTF. The CDR3 DNA follows: TGTGCCAGCAGTCCGGCAGGAAATGGCTACACCTTC.

The V gene is TRBV10-2, the J gene TRBJ2-5; 8 bases agree with TRBD1. There are 14 residues in the CDR3. V gave up 2 bases and J gave up 13 bases; unmatched junction bases: 12. Germline V gene data show CDR1 as WSHSY and CDR2 as SAAADI. The CDR3 loop reads CASSEPSRWTGRYF. The CDR3 DNA is TGCGCCAGCAGTGAGCCTTCGAGGTGGACAGGGCGGTACTTC.

The chain carries TRBV6-5 and TRBJ2-2, with 8 bases identical to TRBD2. With 6 bases clipped from V and 4 bases from J, the junction kept 7 bases outside the gene matches. This CDR3 region has 15 residues. The germline V gene has CDR1 MNHEY and CDR2 SVGAGI. The CDR3 is CASRTLAGSTGELFF. The DNA of the CDR3 is TGTGCCAGCAGGACATTAGCGGGGAGCACCGGGGAGCTGTTTTTT.

The chain couples TRBV7-2 to TRBJ2-7, with D maybe TRBD1 (5 bases). V dropped 3 bases and J dropped 4 bases, with 10 bases sitting between them. There are 13 residues in the CDR3. Germline V gene lookup returns CDR1 SGHTA and CDR2 FQGNSA. Here the CDR3 DNA reads TGTGCCAGCAGCTTCTCGACAGAATACGAGCAGTACTTC. Its protein product is CASSFSTEYEQYF.

The J gene is TRBJ1-5, the V gene TRBV3-1 (or the pseudogene TRBV3-2), with TRBD1 as a possible D gene (5 bases). The length of the CDR3 is 14 residues. Deletions cut 4 bases from V and 7 bases from J, with 14 bases between. The germline gives CDR1 LGHDT, CDR2 YNNKEL (reference sequence). CDR3 residues: CASSRGGARQPQHF. CDR3 DNA sequence: TGTGCCAGCAGCCGCGGTGGGGCGAGGCAGCCCCAGCATTTT.

V is TRBV30 and J is TRBJ1-2; TRBD1 matches at 9 bases. CDR3 length equals 13 residues. Germline-derived CDR1 and CDR2 are GTSNPN and SVGIG (reference sequence). With 4 bases clipped from V and 6 bases from J, the junction kept 6 bases outside the gene matches. The CDR3 nucleotides are TGTGCCTGGAACCCGGGGACAGGGCATGGCTACACCTTC. This encodes CAWNPGTGHGYTF.

The chain couples TRBV6-5 to TRBJ1-5; D call uncertain. Trimming removed 6 bases at V and 7 bases at J, with 7 bases between. This CDR3 spans 11 amino acids. Looked up from germline, CDR1 is MNHEY and CDR2 is SVGAGI. This CDR3 reads CASSLAQPQHF. For the CDR3, the DNA is TGTGCCAGCAGCCTCGCCCAGCCCCAGCATTTT.

By share of the sample, this clone is medium-sized (0.01 to 0.1%). The junction and the germline gene differ at one end; a read error may be behind it. The genes are TRBV27 and TRBJ2-1, with a weak D call TRBD1 (6 bases). The CDR3 contains 11 residues. Germline lookup yields CDR1 MNHEY and CDR2 SMNVEV (reference sequence). The CDR3 region is CASSRDNKQFF. CDR3 in DNA: TGTGCCAGCAGTCGGGACAATAAGCAGTTCTTC.

The genes are TRBV6-1 and TRBJ1-2; no firm D call. Trimming left V 5 bases short and J 8 bases short, with 15 bases between. Per germline, CDR1 MNHNS and CDR2 SASEGT. CDR3 size: 13 residues. The DNA for the CDR3 is TGTGCCAGCAGTTCGGACCCGCGATCGGGCTACACCTTC. Encoded protein: CASSSDPRSGYTF.

The J gene is TRBJ2-7, the V gene TRBV11-2; possible D gene TRBD1, 8 bases. Germline CDR1 is SGHAT and CDR2 is FQNNGV. Trimming left V 4 bases short and J 2 bases short, with 18 bases between. The CDR3 is 16 amino acids. The CDR3 loop reads CASSSLGQGGTYEQYF. The CDR3, as DNA: TGTGCCAGCAGCTCTCTCGGACAGGGAGGGACCTACGAGCAGTACTTC.